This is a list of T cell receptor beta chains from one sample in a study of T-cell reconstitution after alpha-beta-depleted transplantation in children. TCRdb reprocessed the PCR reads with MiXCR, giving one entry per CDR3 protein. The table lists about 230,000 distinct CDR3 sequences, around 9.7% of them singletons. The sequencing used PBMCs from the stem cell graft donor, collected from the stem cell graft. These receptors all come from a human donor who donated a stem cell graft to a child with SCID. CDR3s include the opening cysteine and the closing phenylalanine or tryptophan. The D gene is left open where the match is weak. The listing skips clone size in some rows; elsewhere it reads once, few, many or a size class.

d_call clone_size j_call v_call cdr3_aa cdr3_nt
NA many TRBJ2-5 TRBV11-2 CASSLAPQGTQYF TGTGCCAGCAGCTTAGCGCCTCAGGGGACCCAGTACTTC
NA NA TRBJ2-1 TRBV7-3 CASSPVHTSYNEQFF TGTGCCAGCAGCCCCGTACACACATCCTACAATGAGCAGTTCTTC
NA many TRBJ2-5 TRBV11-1 CASSLLIGVTKQYF TGTGCCAGCAGCTTATTGATCGGGGTAACGAAACAGTACTTC
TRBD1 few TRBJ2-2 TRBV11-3 CASGQGSSTGELFF TGTGCCAGCGGACAGGGTTCGAGCACCGGGGAGCTGTTTTTT
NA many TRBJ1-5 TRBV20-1 CSASGGTNQPQHF TGCAGTGCTAGCGGCGGGACCAATCAGCCCCAGCATTTT
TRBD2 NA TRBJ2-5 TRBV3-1 CASSKDGGSGGPRETQYF TGTGCCAGCAGCAAAGATGGCGGTAGCGGGGGGCCGAGGGAGACCCAGTACTTC
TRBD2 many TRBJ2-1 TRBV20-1 CSAERGLAYNEQFF TGCAGTGCCGAGCGGGGGTTAGCCTACAATGAGCAGTTCTTC
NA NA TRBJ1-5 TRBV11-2 CASSLGPGRNQPQHF TGTGCCAGCAGCTTAGGTCCGGGCCGCAATCAGCCCCAGCATTTT
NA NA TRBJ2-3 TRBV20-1 CSADSSTSTDTQYF TGCAGTGCCGACAGTTCCACTAGCACAGATACGCAGTATTTT
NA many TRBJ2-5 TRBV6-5 CASSYKIRKAPMGETQYF TGTGCCAGCAGTTATAAGATCAGAAAGGCTCCTATGGGAGAGACCCAGTACTTC
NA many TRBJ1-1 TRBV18 CASSPGTAGKAFF TGTGCCAGCTCACCAGGGACGGCAGGGAAGGCTTTCTTT
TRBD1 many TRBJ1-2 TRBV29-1 CSVEPAGGGLKGYTF TGCAGCGTTGAGCCCGCGGGAGGGGGCTTAAAGGGCTACACCTTC
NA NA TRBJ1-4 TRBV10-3 CAISQQGTNEKLFF TGTGCCATCAGTCAACAGGGAACTAATGAAAAACTGTTTTTT
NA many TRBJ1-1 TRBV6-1 CASSATGAGYTEAFF TGTGCCAGCAGTGCCACGGGGGCGGGGTACACTGAAGCTTTCTTT
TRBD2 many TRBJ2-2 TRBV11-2 CASSSTPSGGTGELFF TGTGCCAGCAGCTCCACCCCTAGCGGGGGCACCGGGGAGCTGTTTTTT
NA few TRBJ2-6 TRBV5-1 CASSWAPPGANAHSGANVLTF TGCGCCAGCAGCTGGGCCCCCCCAGGCGCTAATGCACACTCTGGGGCCAACGTCCTGACTTTC
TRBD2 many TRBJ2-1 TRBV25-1 CASISGGNEQFF TGTGCCAGCATTAGCGGGGGCAATGAGCAGTTCTTC
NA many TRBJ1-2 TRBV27 CASSLGGARNYGYTF TGTGCCAGCAGTTTAGGGGGGGCGAGAAACTATGGCTACACCTTC
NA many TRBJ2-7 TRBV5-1 CASSDPGSTGEQYF TGCGCCAGCAGTGACCCAGGGTCAACGGGCGAGCAGTACTTC
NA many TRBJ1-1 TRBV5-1 CASSLVGTMNTEAFF TGCGCCAGCAGCTTGGTAGGCACAATGAACACTGAAGCTTTCTTT
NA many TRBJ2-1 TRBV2 CASSSYNEQFF TGTGCCAGCAGCTCCTACAATGAGCAGTTCTTC
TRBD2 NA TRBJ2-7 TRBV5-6 CASSLDLAGVYEQYF TGTGCCAGCAGCTTGGATTTAGCGGGGGTCTACGAGCAGTACTTC
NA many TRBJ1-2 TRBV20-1 CSARAGFYGYTF TGCAGTGCTAGGGCAGGGTTCTATGGCTACACCTTC
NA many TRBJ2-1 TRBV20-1 CSARGHSDNEQFF TGCAGTGCCCGGGGACATTCGGACAATGAGCAGTTCTTC
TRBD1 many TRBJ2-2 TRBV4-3 CASSLRDRGNGGELFF TGCGCCAGCAGCCTTAGGGACAGGGGAAACGGCGGGGAGCTGTTTTTT
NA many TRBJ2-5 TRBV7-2 CASSLLPGYETQYF TGTGCCAGCAGCTTATTGCCAGGGTACGAGACCCAGTACTTC
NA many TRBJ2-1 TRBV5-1 CASSPGTAEDNEQFF TGCGCCAGCAGCCCCGGGACGGCCGAAGACAATGAGCAGTTCTTC